Listed below are T cell receptor beta chains from one sample, sequenced in a study of cytomegalovirus exposure and HLA in healthy donors. The protocol was immunoSEQ multiplex PCR, while the TCRdb copy is restricted to in-frame clones and leaves out a portion. Here the sample spans hundreds of thousands of clones, about 77% being singletons. Sequenced: PBMCs. These receptors were collected from a boy younger than 18 in good health and CMV-seronegative. The CDR3 runs from the conserved cysteine through the conserved F or W. D genes are given only for firm matches. Part of the rows lack a size; the others show once, few, many or a class for expanded clones.

TRBJ2-1	TRBV29-1	few	TRBD2	CSVEKAGGLYNEQFF	TGCAGCGTTGAGAAAGCGGGAGGGCTTTACAATGAGCAGTTCTTC
TRBJ1-2	TRBV25-1	once	TRBD1	CASSDRDRVSGYTF	TGTGCCAGCAGTGACCGGGACAGGGTATCTGGCTACACCTTC
TRBJ2-7	TRBV2	.	TRBD2	CASSENGRAHEQYF	TGTGCCAGCAGTGAAAATGGGAGGGCCCACGAGCAGTACTTC
TRBJ2-3	TRBV6-5	.	.	CASSYSGGRGQYF	TGTGCCAGCAGTTACTCGGGCGGGCGGGGGCAGTATTTT
TRBJ1-2	TRBV2	.	TRBD1	CASSQTGSGNYGYTF	TGTGCCAGCAGTCAGACAGGGTCGGGGAACTATGGCTACACCTTC
TRBJ2-7	TRBV30	.	.	CAWSASYEQYF	TGTGCCTGGAGTGCTAGTTACGAGCAGTACTTC
TRBJ1-1	TRBV11-3	.	TRBD1	CASSPHRTGMDF	TGTGCCAGCAGCCCTCACCGGACAGGGATGGATTTT
TRBJ1-5	TRBV7-8	few	.	CASSWGYREKSNQPQHF	TGTGCCAGCAGCTGGGGTTACAGGGAAAAGAGCAATCAGCCCCAGCATTTT
TRBJ2-5	TRBV27	.	TRBD2	CASSKNSGGETQYF	TGTGCCAGCAGCAAAAATTCGGGGGGAGAGACCCAGTACTTC
TRBJ2-1	TRBV5-1	.	TRBD2	CASSLGLAGGYNEQFF	TGCGCCAGCAGCTTGGGGCTAGCGGGGGGATACAATGAGCAGTTCTTC
TRBJ2-2	TRBV27	.	.	CASSLIAAGELFF	TGTGCCAGCAGTTTGATAGCGGCCGGGGAGCTGTTTTTT
TRBJ2-1	TRBV19	.	TRBD2	CASSHGSGNDEQFF	TGTGCCAGTAGCCACGGTAGCGGGAACGATGAGCAGTTCTTC
TRBJ1-2	TRBV19	.	.	CASSRGDYGYTF	TGTGCCAGTAGTCGCGGGGATTATGGCTACACCTTC
TRBJ1-2	TRBV30	.	.	CAWRPPGGRYGYTF	TGTGCCTGGAGACCTCCCGGGGGGAGGTATGGCTACACCTTC
TRBJ2-7	TRBV29-1	.	.	CSDQGLGQPYEQYF	TGCAGCGACCAGGGTCTGGGGCAGCCCTACGAGCAGTACTTC
TRBJ1-1	TRBV11-2	.	TRBD1	CASSWGTGVNTEAFF	TGTGCCAGCAGCTGGGGGACAGGGGTGAACACTGAAGCTTTCTTT
TRBJ2-3	TRBV5-6	few	TRBD2	CASSLASGTADTQYF	TGTGCCAGCAGCTTAGCTAGCGGGACGGCAGATACGCAGTATTTT
TRBJ2-1	TRBV6-6	.	.	CASSYSTGTSYNEQFF	TGTGCCAGCAGTTACTCGACAGGGACTTCCTACAATGAGCAGTTCTTC
TRBJ2-7	TRBV15	.	TRBD2	CATRKASGRYEQYF	TGTGCCACCAGAAAGGCTAGCGGGAGGTACGAGCAGTACTTC
TRBJ2-3	TRBV4-1	.	TRBD2	CASSQVTSGADTQYF	TGCGCCAGCAGCCAAGTAACTAGCGGGGCAGATACGCAGTATTTT
TRBJ1-1	TRBV11-3	.	.	CASSLDLFLGEGMNTEAFF	TGTGCCAGCAGCTTAGATCTCTTCTTGGGAGAGGGCATGAACACTGAAGCTTTCTTT
TRBJ2-1	TRBV6-1	.	.	CASSQKGPNNEQFF	TGTGCCAGCAGTCAGAAGGGGCCAAACAATGAGCAGTTCTTC
TRBJ2-4	TRBV4-2	.	TRBD2	CASSQDLAGAGKNIQYF	TGTGCCAGCAGCCAAGATCTAGCGGGAGCTGGCAAAAACATTCAGTACTTC
TRBJ1-2	TRBV11-2	.	TRBD1	CASSFDRDAGGYTF	TGTGCCAGCAGCTTTGACAGGGACGCGGGTGGCTACACCTTC
TRBJ2-7	TRBV5-8	.	TRBD1	CASSFRTGAYEQYF	TGTGCCAGCAGCTTTAGGACAGGGGCCTACGAGCAGTACTTC
TRBJ2-3	TRBV5-6	.	TRBD2	CASSLGAGLTDTQYF	TGTGCCAGCAGCTTGGGAGCGGGATTAACAGATACGCAGTATTTT
TRBJ1-6	TRBV6-5	.	.	CAASSRQGRGSPLHF	TGTGCCGCCAGCAGCAGGCAGGGAAGGGGCTCACCCCTCCACTTT
TRBJ1-1	TRBV11-3	few	TRBD1	CATQGQGGTEAFF	TGTGCCACCCAGGGACAGGGGGGGACTGAAGCTTTCTTT
TRBJ1-4	TRBV5-4	.	.	CASSSRGAGDEKLFF	TGTGCCAGCAGCTCCAGGGGAGCCGGGGATGAAAAACTGTTTTTT
TRBJ2-1	TRBV11-3	once	TRBD2	CASSLRREPPFF	TGTGCCAGCAGCTTAAGGCGGGAGCCCCCGTTCTTC
TRBJ1-1	TRBV6-1	.	.	CASSLEGTEAFF	TGTGCCAGCAGCCTGGAGGGCACTGAAGCTTTCTTT
TRBJ1-5	TRBV7-8	.	.	CASSHREGNQPQHF	TGTGCCAGCAGCCACAGGGAGGGTAATCAGCCCCAGCATTTT
TRBJ2-7	TRBV30	few	.	CAWSVGQIYEQYF	TGTGCCTGGAGTGTTGGACAGATTTACGAGCAGTACTTC
TRBJ1-1	TRBV11-2	.	.	CASSESRYGRGTEAFF	TGTGCCAGCAGCGAGAGCCGGTACGGTAGGGGCACTGAAGCTTTCTTT
TRBJ1-2	TRBV6-1	.	TRBD1	CASSPQGDYGYTF	TGTGCCAGCAGCCCCCAGGGGGACTATGGCTACACCTTC
TRBJ2-3	TRBV27	.	TRBD2	CASSLSILAGPTDTQYF	TGTGCCAGCAGTTTATCTATCCTAGCGGGACCCACAGATACGCAGTATTTT
TRBJ1-4	TRBV4-2	.	TRBD1	CASSQTTRGHEKLFF	TGTGCCAGCAGCCAAACGACCAGGGGGCATGAAAAACTGTTTTTT
TRBJ1-2	TRBV7-6	.	.	CASSLRRGLNLNYGYTF	TGTGCCAGCAGCTTAAGGAGGGGCCTCAACCTTAACTATGGCTACACCTTC
TRBJ1-6	TRBV11-2	few	.	CASSLLPRNSPLHF	TGTGCCAGCAGCTTACTTCCCAGAAATTCACCCCTCCACTTT
TRBJ2-3	TRBV5-1	.	TRBD1	CASSRPNRGRRGTDTQYF	TGCGCCAGCAGCCGCCCGAACAGGGGGAGGCGGGGCACAGATACGCAGTATTTT
TRBJ1-1	TRBV15	.	TRBD1	CATGWGQANTEAFF	TGTGCCACCGGCTGGGGACAGGCGAACACTGAAGCTTTCTTT
TRBJ2-2	TRBV18	.	TRBD2	CASSPLSGGKTGELFF	TGTGCCAGCTCACCACTCAGCGGGGGGAAAACCGGGGAGCTGTTTTTT
TRBJ2-3	TRBV18	few	TRBD2	CASSPPVRGGGTDTQYF	TGTGCCAGCTCACCACCGGTTCGGGGGGGAGGCACAGATACGCAGTATTTT
TRBJ1-1	TRBV4-1	.	.	CASSQVSWTADNTEAFF	TGCGCCAGCAGCCAAGTTTCATGGACAGCCGATAACACTGAAGCTTTCTTT
TRBJ2-2	TRBV18	.	.	CASSLQGDTGELFF	TGTGCCAGCTCACTCCAGGGTGATACCGGGGAGCTGTTTTTT